Sequencing of this T cell receptor (beta chain) was carried out in a study of response to subunit inactivated influenza vaccine. Comments on this clonotype: The antigen is unknown.

TCRdb reanalysed the RT-PCR reads using MiXCR and keeps one entry per CDR3 protein. Found here are more than 150,000 distinct CDR3 sequences, roughly 10% of them singletons; the top ten hold roughly a third. V lost 1 base, J lost 4 bases, and 9 bases lay in between. The CDR3 has 14 amino acids. Overall study results and limits: Each seasonal flu vaccination may recruit only limited new T cells, authors suggested.

This chain uses TRBV12-3 or TRBV12-4 with TRBJ2-3, with D uncertain. This TCR derives from a man between 50 and 75 years old who received an inactivated influenza vaccine. The input for sequencing was CD8+ T cells sorted from PBMCs, taken about 24 months after vaccination. CDR3 sequence: CASSLDGASDTQYF. CDR3 coding DNA: TGTGCCAGCAGTTTAGACGGAGCCTCAGATACGCAGTATTTT.